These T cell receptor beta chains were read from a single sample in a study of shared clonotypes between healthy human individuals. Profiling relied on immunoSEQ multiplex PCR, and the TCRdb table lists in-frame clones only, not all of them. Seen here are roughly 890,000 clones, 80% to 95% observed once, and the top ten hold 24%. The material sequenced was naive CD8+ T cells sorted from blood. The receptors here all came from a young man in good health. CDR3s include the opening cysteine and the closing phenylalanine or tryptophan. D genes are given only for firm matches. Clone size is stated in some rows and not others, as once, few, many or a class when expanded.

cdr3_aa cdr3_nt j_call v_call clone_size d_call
CASSASGREGEQFF TGTGCCAGCAGTGCTAGCGGGAGGGAAGGTGAGCAGTTCTTC TRBJ2-1 TRBV28 . TRBD2
CASSTYGTGGIGTGELFF TGTGCCAGCAGCACCTACGGGACAGGGGGCATCGGCACCGGGGAGCTGTTTTTT TRBJ2-2 TRBV7-3 . TRBD1
CASSLSPSGNDMNTEAFF TGTGCCAGCAGCTTAAGTCCGTCAGGGAATGATATGAACACTGAAGCTTTCTTT TRBJ1-1 TRBV11-2 . .
CASSHYVLQGGTDTQYF TGCGCCAGCAGCCATTATGTACTGCAGGGAGGCACAGATACGCAGTATTTT TRBJ2-3 TRBV4-1 once .
CACAWAGDYEQYF TGTGCCTGTGCGTGGGCAGGAGACTACGAGCAGTACTTC TRBJ2-7 TRBV19 . .
CASSPLGKEVWTDTQYF TGTGCCAGCTCACCACTCGGGAAAGAAGTATGGACAGATACGCAGTATTTT TRBJ2-3 TRBV18 . .
CASSRRDQGEGKLFF TGTGCCAGCAGCCGAAGAGACCAAGGGGAGGGAAAACTGTTTTTT TRBJ1-4 TRBV7-9 . .
CASSPDRGNYGYTF TGTGCCAGCTCACCAGACAGGGGCAACTATGGCTACACCTTC TRBJ1-2 TRBV18 . TRBD1
CASSSARDSTGELFF TGTGCCAGCAGCTCGGCAAGGGACTCCACCGGGGAGCTGTTTTTT TRBJ2-2 TRBV7-9 once .
CASISSFNEKLFF TGTGCCAGTATTAGCAGCTTTAATGAAAAACTGTTTTTT TRBJ1-4 TRBV19 . .
CASSYGGGYNEQFF TGTGCCAGCAGTTACGGCGGGGGTTACAATGAGCAGTTCTTC TRBJ2-1 TRBV6-5 . TRBD2
CASSPRLAGVFDYEQYF TGTGCCAGCAGTCCGCGACTAGCGGGAGTATTTGACTACGAGCAGTACTTC TRBJ2-7 TRBV27 . TRBD2
CASSPWNTEAFF TGTGCCAGCAGCCCTTGGAACACTGAAGCTTTCTTT TRBJ1-1 TRBV7-9 . .
CASSSFLASGRANEQFF TGTGCCAGCAGCTCTTTTCTGGCTAGCGGGAGGGCCAATGAGCAGTTCTTC TRBJ2-1 TRBV11-2 . TRBD2
CAWGEDSNTQYF TGTGCCTGGGGGGAGGACTCTAATACGCAGTATTTT TRBJ2-3 TRBV30 once .
CASSDYANYNEQFF TGTGCCAGCAGTGACTACGCGAACTACAATGAGCAGTTCTTC TRBJ2-1 TRBV6-1 once .
CASSTQGAWDEQYF TGTGCCAGCAGCACCCAGGGGGCTTGGGACGAGCAGTACTTC TRBJ2-7 TRBV13 . TRBD1
CAISGPGTGELFF TGTGCCATCTCAGGGCCGGGCACCGGGGAGCTGTTTTTT TRBJ2-2 TRBV7-6 . .
CASSQVDSGRTGEQFF TGCGCCAGCAGCCAAGTCGATAGCGGGAGAACGGGGGAGCAGTTCTTC TRBJ2-1 TRBV4-3 . TRBD2
CASSFAMGRFGDTVAFF TGTGCCAGCAGCTTTGCGATGGGGAGGTTCGGAGATACTGTAGCTTTCTTT TRBJ1-1 TRBV12-1 . .
CAISELLPSGSVYEQYF TGTGCCATCAGTGAGCTCCTCCCTAGCGGGAGTGTCTACGAGCAGTACTTC TRBJ2-7 TRBV10-3 . TRBD2
CASTLNPKSF TGTGCCAGCACCCTAAACCCGAAAAGTTTC TRBJ1-2 TRBV9 . .
CASSFGGNPDEQFF TGTGCCAGCAGCTTCGGAGGGAACCCAGATGAGCAGTTCTTC TRBJ2-1 TRBV7-6 . .
CASSLVGRTQETQYF TGTGCCAGCAGCTTAGTTGGTCGGACCCAAGAGACCCAGTACTTC TRBJ2-5 TRBV7-8 . .
CASSEGLAGDVGELFF TGTGCCAGCAGTGAGGGACTAGCGGGAGATGTCGGGGAGCTGTTTTTT TRBJ2-2 TRBV6-1 few TRBD2
CASSYSGSNQPQHF TGTGCCAGCAGTTACTCGGGCAGCAATCAGCCCCAGCATTTT TRBJ1-5 TRBV6-5 once .
CASSSPRWSTEAFF TGTGCCAGCAGCTCCCCCCGTTGGAGCACTGAAGCTTTCTTT TRBJ1-1 TRBV27 . .
CASSGQGELIGGYTF TGTGCCAGCAGTGGACAGGGGGAATTGATTGGTGGCTACACCTTC TRBJ1-2 TRBV6-6 . TRBD1
CASSPYRGLADTQYF TGTGCCAGCAGCCCATACCGGGGACTAGCAGATACGCAGTATTTT TRBJ2-3 TRBV28 . TRBD2
CASSLVQGLTEAFF TGTGCCAGCAGCTTAGTGCAAGGGCTCACTGAAGCTTTCTTT TRBJ1-1 TRBV7-9 once .
CASSKGLWCRGAFYGYTF TGTGCCAGCAGCAAAGGGTTGTGGTGCAGGGGAGCATTCTATGGCTACACCTTC TRBJ1-2 TRBV21-1 . .
CASSITSGRNSYNEQFF TGTGCCAGTAGTATAACTAGCGGGAGGAACTCCTACAATGAGCAGTTCTTC TRBJ2-1 TRBV19 . TRBD2
CASSEPSGSWYEQFF TGTGCCAGCAGTGAACCTAGCGGGAGTTGGTATGAGCAGTTCTTC TRBJ2-1 TRBV2 once TRBD2
CASSSPPTSGNSDEQFF TGTGCCAGCAGCTCACCCCCGACTAGCGGGAACAGCGATGAGCAGTTCTTC TRBJ2-1 TRBV7-9 . TRBD2
CASQADTSDEQYF TGCGCCAGCCAAGCCGACACCTCGGACGAGCAGTACTTC TRBJ2-7 TRBV4-1 once .
CASSLYAGGSTDTQYF TGTGCCAGCAGTTTATATGCGGGAGGTAGCACAGATACGCAGTATTTT TRBJ2-3 TRBV27 once TRBD2
CASSLGQTPPVDEQFF TGTGCCAGCAGTTTGGGACAGACTCCCCCAGTGGATGAGCAGTTCTTC TRBJ2-1 TRBV28 once TRBD1
CASSFGLAGQETQYF TGCGCCAGCAGTTTCGGACTAGCGGGGCAAGAGACCCAGTACTTC TRBJ2-5 TRBV5-1 . TRBD2
CASRDPSSYEQYF TGTGCCAGCAGAGACCCGAGCTCCTACGAGCAGTACTTC TRBJ2-7 TRBV5-4 . .
CASSLGDGTSYEQYF TGTGCCAGCAGTTTAGGGGACGGTACTTCCTACGAGCAGTACTTC TRBJ2-7 TRBV27 . .
CASSQAGVAVDEQFF TGCGCCAGCAGCCAAGCGGGAGTGGCTGTAGATGAGCAGTTCTTC TRBJ2-1 TRBV5-1 . TRBD2